This T cell receptor beta chain was documented in a study of cytomegalovirus exposure and HLA in healthy donors. About the research overall: Early on, a data release was issued that held 80 million to 90 million unique TCRs from HLA-typed donors. Study results and limitations: It is likely that the observed cluster of highly shared sequence variants was a sequencing artifact. Under in vitro conditions, a few CMV-associated chains were confirmed as specific for CMV antigens.

Germline CDR1 and CDR2: SEHNR and FQNEAQ (reference sequence). Trimming stripped 4 bases from V and 4 bases from J, with 11 bases between. The CDR3 has 14 amino acids. The PCR contained 60 Vbeta and 13 Jbeta primers. TCRdb's table, derived via immunoSEQ multiplex PCR, lists solely in-frame clones and lacks some. The data hold 150,000 to 200,000 clones, with more than 70% observed a single time. This clone was counted between two and nine times. Its antigen is still unknown. The origin of this receptor is a woman in her 40s in good health and CMV-seropositive. The rearrangement links TRBV7-9 to TRBJ1-3, with D perhaps TRBD1 (6 bases). Material for sequencing was PBMCs. CDR3 in amino acids: CASSSGGLGNTIYF. In nucleotides, the CDR3 is TGTGCCAGCAGCTCGGGGGGGCTCGGAAACACCATATATTTT.